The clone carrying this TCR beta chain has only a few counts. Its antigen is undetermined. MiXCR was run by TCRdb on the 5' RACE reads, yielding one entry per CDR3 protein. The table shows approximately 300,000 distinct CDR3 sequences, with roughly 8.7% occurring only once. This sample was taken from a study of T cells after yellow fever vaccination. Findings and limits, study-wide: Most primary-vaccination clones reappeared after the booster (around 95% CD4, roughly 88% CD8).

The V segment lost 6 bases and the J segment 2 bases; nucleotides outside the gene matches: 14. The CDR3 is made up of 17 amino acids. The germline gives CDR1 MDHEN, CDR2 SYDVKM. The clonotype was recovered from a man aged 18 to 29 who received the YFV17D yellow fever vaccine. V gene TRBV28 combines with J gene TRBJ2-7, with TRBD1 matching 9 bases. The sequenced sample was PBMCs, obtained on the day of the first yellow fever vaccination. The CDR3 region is CASSSALPDRGTYEQYV. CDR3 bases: TGTGCCAGCAGCTCAGCCTTGCCAGACAGGGGGACCTACGAGCAGTACGTC.